Below, 25 T cell receptor beta chains from the same sample are listed, as sequenced in a study of radiotherapy plus CTLA-4 blockade in lung cancer. Measured with immunoSEQ multiplex PCR; TCRdb has only the in-frame clones, and not every one. This sample has approximately 97,000 clones, with roughly 85% found just once. The sequencing here drew on peripheral blood, taken from a patient treated with radiotherapy plus ipilimumab. The receptors were sampled from a human donor with non-small cell lung cancer who had stable disease on radiotherapy plus ipilimumab.

The table lists this clone with a few counts. The V and J genes are TRBV5-6 and TRBJ1-3; perhaps TRBD1 as D (5 bases). CDR3 length equals 14 residues. Germline loops: CDR1 SGHDT, CDR2 YYEEEE. V was clipped by 0 bases and J by 4 bases, with 8 bases between them. The CDR3 nucleotides are TGTGCCAGCAGCTTGGCAGACAGAGGAAACACCATATATTTT. Translation gives CASSLADRGNTIYF. Together with reference TRBV5-6 and TRBJ1-3, the CDR3 gives the full variable domain: DAGVTQSPTHLIKTRGQQVTLRCSPKSGHDTVSWYQQALGQGPQFIFQYYEEEERQRGNFPDRFSGHQFPNYSSELNVNALLLGDSALYLCASSLADRGNTIYFGEGSWLTVV.

The chain carries TRBV5-1 and TRBJ1-1; 7 positions agree with TRBD1. V trimming: 4 bases; J trimming: 0 bases; junction bases outside the gene matches: 9. The germline V gene has CDR1 SGHRS and CDR2 YFSETQ. The CDR3 has 16 amino acids. CDR3 protein: CASSGDRVDLNTEAFF. The DNA for the CDR3 is TGCGCCAGCAGCGGCGACAGGGTAGATTTGAACACTGAAGCTTTCTTT.

This chain joins TRBV7-9 and TRBJ1-5; D perhaps matches TRBD1 (6 bases). This CDR3 is built from 15 residues. Germline CDR1 reads SEHNR; CDR2 reads FQNEAQ (reference sequence). V lost 5 bases and J 5 bases, leaving 16 bases between the germline ends. CDR3 bases: TGTGCCAGCAGCCCCCCCGGGGGGCTTGATCAGCCCCAGCATTTT. Translation: CASSPPGGLDQPQHF.

The chain recombines TRBV6-5 with TRBJ1-6; D possibly corresponds to TRBD1 (6 bases). The CDR3 spans 14 residues. V was pared by 8 bases and J by 5 bases, with 13 bases between. The germline V gene encodes CDR1 MNHEY and CDR2 SVGAGI. CDR3 bases: TGTGCCAGCTGTCCGACAGGAGATAATTCACCCCTCCACTTT. Its protein product is CASCPTGDNSPLHF.

The chain joins TRBV2 to TRBJ2-3; D is uncertain. Germline V CDR1 and CDR2: SNHLY, FYNNEI. The V gene lost 6 bases and the J gene lost 4 bases, with 5 bases spanning the gap. The CDR3 runs to 11 residues. The CDR3 region has the DNA TGTGCCAGCAGGGCAGCAGATACGCAGTATTTT. This translates into CASRAADTQYF.

This clone occurred a few times. This chain uses TRBV5-4 with TRBJ2-1; D uncertain. The germline V gene encodes CDR1 SGHNT and CDR2 YYREEE (reference sequence). The germline V and J ends were trimmed by 1 base and 0 bases, with 8 bases remaining between them. The CDR3 covers 15 residues. CDR3 in amino acids: CASSLSRVSYNEQFF. The CDR3 DNA reads as TGTGCCAGCAGCTTGTCCCGGGTCTCCTACAATGAGCAGTTCTTC.

V usage is TRBV6-6 and J usage is TRBJ2-7; 8 positions match TRBD2. The CDR3 extends over 13 amino acids. J lost 2 bases, V lost 6 bases, and 3 bases had no gene match. Germline lookup yields CDR1 MNHNY and CDR2 SVGAGI (reference sequence). CDR3 amino acids: CASSGLATYEQYF. In DNA, the CDR3 is TGTGCCAGCAGCGGACTAGCAACCTACGAGCAGTACTTC.

This clone appeared once. The chain is built from TRBV5-1 and TRBJ1-2; TRBD1 agrees at 9 bases. The CDR3 totals 17 residues. The V and J ends lost 4 bases and 0 bases, in that order; junction bases with no gene match: 10. The germline V gene encodes CDR1 SGHRS and CDR2 YFSETQ. CDR3 residues: CASSPGTGRASNYGYTF. In nucleotides, the CDR3 is TGCGCCAGCAGCCCTGGGACAGGGAGGGCCTCTAACTATGGCTACACCTTC.

The CDR3 coding sequence is TGTGCCAGCAGCTTCGCACCAGGAAAAGATACGCAGTATTTT. Translating gives CASSFAPGKDTQYF. The V call is TRBV11-3, the J call TRBJ2-3; D not resolved. V lost 3 bases and J lost 5, with 12 bases in between. CDR1 is SGHNT and CDR2 is YENEEA in the germline V gene. The CDR3 loop spans 14 amino acids.

The chain has TRBV7-9 and TRBJ2-5; D gene unclear. V was cut by 3 bases and J by 2 bases, with 1 base left in between. The CDR3 runs to 11 residues. Per the germline V gene, CDR1 is SEHNR and CDR2 is FQNEAQ (reference sequence). The CDR3 bases are TGTGCCAGCAGCTTGCAAGAGACCCAGTACTTC. This translates into CASSLQETQYF.

This clone came up a few times. The V call is TRBV19, the J call TRBJ2-3; TRBD1 aligns across 7 bases. V dropped 2 bases and J dropped 4; count of bases not matched to a gene: 3. Germline V gene sequence: CDR1 LNHDA, CDR2 SQIVND (reference sequence). The CDR3 has 14 amino acids. The CDR3 coding sequence is TGTGCCAGTAGTATATCAGGGGGTGCAGATACGCAGTATTTT. Encoded protein: CASSISGGADTQYF.

The V gene is TRBV2, the J gene TRBJ2-1; a possible D gene is TRBD1 (6 bases). There are 13 residues in the CDR3. Germline CDR1 reads SNHLY; CDR2 reads FYNNEI. V was clipped by 5 bases and J by 6 bases, with 11 bases between them. The CDR3 DNA sequence: TGTGCCAGCAGTCGGGCCAGGGGCAATGAGCAGTTCTTC. It translates to CASSRARGNEQFF.

The chain carries TRBV5-4 and TRBJ2-3, with TRBD2 matching 15 bases. Per germline, CDR1 SGHNT and CDR2 YYREEE (reference sequence). The CDR3 runs 17 residues. Trimming cost V 0 bases and J 3 bases; bases outside gene matches: 2. The DNA of the CDR3 is TGTGCCAGCAGCTTGGGTGGACTAGCGGGGGGGACAGATACGCAGTATTTT. Its translation: CASSLGGLAGGTDTQYF. Supplemented by reference TRBV5-4 and TRBJ2-3, the full variable domain reads ETGVTQSPTHLIKTRGQQVTLRCSSQSGHNTVSWYQQALGQGPQFIFQYYREEENGRGNFPPRFSGLQFPNYSSELNVNALELDDSALYLCASSLGGLAGGTDTQYFGPGTRLTVL.

The chain joins TRBV28 to TRBJ2-7, with 7 bases matching TRBD1. CDR1 is MDHEN, CDR2 SYDVKM, per germline. Germline trimming cut 7 bases from V and 4 bases from J; bases unmatched to any gene: 13. The CDR3 length is 15 residues. The CDR3 DNA follows: TGTGCCAGCAAGGGGCTGGGGACAGAAAATTACGAGCAGTACTTC. It specifies CASKGLGTENYEQYF.

The chain joins TRBV6-1 to TRBJ2-3; TRBD2 matches at 10 bases. Germline CDR1 and CDR2: MNHNS and SASEGT. The CDR3 totals 14 residues. V lost 5 bases and J lost 3; bases outside the gene matches: 2. The CDR3 loop reads CASSPGLATDTQYF. As DNA, the CDR3 is TGTGCCAGCAGTCCGGGACTAGCGACAGATACGCAGTATTTT.

The J gene is TRBJ1-1, the V gene TRBV2; possibly TRBD1 for D (5 bases). The CDR3 loop spans 17 amino acids. The ends were cut back, 4 bases at V and 1 base at J, with 19 bases in the middle. Germline V gene lookup returns CDR1 SNHLY and CDR2 FYNNEI. The CDR3, as DNA: TGTGCCAGCAGTGGTCAAACAGGCGTAATGTGGAACACTGAAGCTTTCTTT. Its protein is CASSGQTGVMWNTEAFF.

This chain connects TRBV9 to TRBJ2-7, with D perhaps given as TRBD1 or TRBD2 (5 bases each). Germline CDR1 is SGDLS and CDR2 is YYNGEE. The CDR3 loop spans 16 amino acids. Trimming took off 4 bases at V and 0 bases at J, with 17 bases between the two ends. The CDR3 sequence is CASSPRGAPNSYEQYF. CDR3 DNA sequence: TGTGCCAGCAGCCCCCGAGGGGCCCCGAACTCCTACGAGCAGTACTTC.

This chain links TRBV30 with TRBJ2-3; D possibly corresponds to TRBD1 (5 bases). CDR1 is GTSNPN and CDR2 is SVGIG in the germline V gene (reference sequence). V lost 4 bases and J 4 bases, leaving 9 bases between the germline ends. This CDR3 spans 12 amino acids. CDR3 sequence: CAWTLGADTQYF. The DNA for the CDR3 is TGTGCCTGGACGCTAGGGGCAGATACGCAGTATTTT.

The chain couples TRBV19 to TRBJ2-4; 12 nucleotides align to TRBD2. This CDR3 contains 19 residues. The J segment lost 1 base and the V segment lost 3 bases, leaving 10 bases of the junction unmatched. CDR1 and CDR2 from the germline V gene are LNHDA and SQIVND (reference sequence). The CDR3 DNA is TGTGCCAGTAGTATTTCTAGCGGGGGGGCCGATGTTGCCAAAAACATTCAGTACTTC. It codes for CASSISSGGADVAKNIQYF.

This chain connects TRBV6-6 to TRBJ2-3; 7 nucleotides agree with TRBD1. The CDR3 runs 14 residues. J gave up 2 bases and V 7 bases, and 6 bases lay outside the gene matches. Germline V gene sequence: CDR1 MNHNY, CDR2 SVGAGI (reference sequence). CDR3 in DNA: TGTGCCAGCACCAGGGGGACATTCACAGATACGCAGTATTTT. It encodes CASTRGTFTDTQYF.

J is TRBJ2-7 and V is TRBV28, with TRBD1 matching 9 bases. The germline V gene encodes CDR1 MDHEN and CDR2 SYDVKM. The V and J ends lost 3 bases and 4 bases, in that order; junction bases with no gene match: 4. This CDR3 is 14 amino acids long. The CDR3 region is CASSFTGGRYEQYF. In nucleotides, the CDR3 is TGTGCCAGCAGTTTCACAGGGGGCAGGTACGAGCAGTACTTC. Looking up the rest from reference TRBV28 and TRBJ2-7 gives the full variable domain: DVKVTQSSRYLVKRTGEKVFLECVQDMDHENMFWYRQDPGLGLRLIYFSYDVKMKEKGDIPEGYSVSREKKERFSLILESASTNQTSMYLCASSFTGGRYEQYFGPGTRLTVT.

J is TRBJ2-5 and V is TRBV4-1; D ambiguous. Trimming removed 3 bases from V and 2 bases from J, with 10 bases in between. The CDR3 totals 14 residues. CDR1 is MGHRA and CDR2 is YSYEKL in the germline V gene. The CDR3 reads CASSHFTEQETQYF. The DNA for the CDR3 is TGCGCCAGCAGCCATTTTACAGAACAAGAGACCCAGTACTTC.

Only one count was recorded for this clone. The chain links TRBV2 to TRBJ2-5, with TRBD2 matching over 7 bases. The CDR3 is made up of 12 amino acids. The junction had 8 bases not matched to a gene; V was cut back by 10 bases and J by 6 bases. CDR1 is SNHLY and CDR2 is FYNNEI in the germline V gene. CDR3 sequence: CATQGRGQTQYF. In nucleotides, the CDR3 is TGTGCCACCCAAGGGAGGGGTCAGACCCAGTACTTC. The full variable domain, with the rest looked up from reference TRBV2 and TRBJ2-5, is EPEVTQTPSHQVTQMGQEVILRCVPISNHLYFYWYRQILGQKVEFLVSFYNNEISEKSEIFDDQFSVERPDGSNFTLKIRSTKLEDSAMYFCATQGRGQTQYFGPGTRLLVL.

This clone was observed a few times. V usage is TRBV28 and J usage is TRBJ2-7; 8 nucleotides align to TRBD1. With 6 bases clipped from V and 2 bases from J, the junction kept 9 bases outside the gene matches. The CDR3 has 15 residues. CDR1 is MDHEN, CDR2 SYDVKM, per germline. The CDR3 DNA sequence: TGTGCCAGCAGCCCCGGGACAGGAGAAACCTACGAGCAGTACTTC. Its protein is CASSPGTGETYEQYF.

Remarks on this clone: The junction does not match germline at one end; this may be a read error. The chain recombines TRBV7-3 with TRBJ1-6; D remains unclear. The CDR3 loop spans 15 amino acids. CDR1 is SGHTA, CDR2 FQGTGA, per germline. As DNA, the CDR3 is TGTGCCGGCAGCTACGGGCCCCCCACGGGTTCACCCCTCCACTTT. It translates to CAGSYGPPTGSPLHF.